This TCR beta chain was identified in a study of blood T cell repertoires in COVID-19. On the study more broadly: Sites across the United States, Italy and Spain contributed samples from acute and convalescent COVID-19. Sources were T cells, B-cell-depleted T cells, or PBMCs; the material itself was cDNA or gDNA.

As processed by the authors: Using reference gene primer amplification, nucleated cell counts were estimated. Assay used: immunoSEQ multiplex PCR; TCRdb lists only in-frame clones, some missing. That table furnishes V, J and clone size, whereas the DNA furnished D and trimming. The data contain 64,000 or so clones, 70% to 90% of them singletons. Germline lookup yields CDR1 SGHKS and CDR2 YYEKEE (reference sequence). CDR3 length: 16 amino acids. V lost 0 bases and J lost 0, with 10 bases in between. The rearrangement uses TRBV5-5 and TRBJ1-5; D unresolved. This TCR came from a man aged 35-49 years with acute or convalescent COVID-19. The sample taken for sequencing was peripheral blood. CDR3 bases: TGTGCCAGCAGCTTGGTGGCGGGGTATAGCAATCAGCCCCAGCATTTT. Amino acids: CASSLVAGYSNQPQHF. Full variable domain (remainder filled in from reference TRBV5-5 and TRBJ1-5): DAGVTQSPTHLIKTRGQQVTLRCSPISGHKSVSWYQQVLGQGPQFIFQYYEKEERGRGNFPDRFSARQFPNYSSELNVNALLLGDSALYLCASSLVAGYSNQPQHFGDGTRLSIL.